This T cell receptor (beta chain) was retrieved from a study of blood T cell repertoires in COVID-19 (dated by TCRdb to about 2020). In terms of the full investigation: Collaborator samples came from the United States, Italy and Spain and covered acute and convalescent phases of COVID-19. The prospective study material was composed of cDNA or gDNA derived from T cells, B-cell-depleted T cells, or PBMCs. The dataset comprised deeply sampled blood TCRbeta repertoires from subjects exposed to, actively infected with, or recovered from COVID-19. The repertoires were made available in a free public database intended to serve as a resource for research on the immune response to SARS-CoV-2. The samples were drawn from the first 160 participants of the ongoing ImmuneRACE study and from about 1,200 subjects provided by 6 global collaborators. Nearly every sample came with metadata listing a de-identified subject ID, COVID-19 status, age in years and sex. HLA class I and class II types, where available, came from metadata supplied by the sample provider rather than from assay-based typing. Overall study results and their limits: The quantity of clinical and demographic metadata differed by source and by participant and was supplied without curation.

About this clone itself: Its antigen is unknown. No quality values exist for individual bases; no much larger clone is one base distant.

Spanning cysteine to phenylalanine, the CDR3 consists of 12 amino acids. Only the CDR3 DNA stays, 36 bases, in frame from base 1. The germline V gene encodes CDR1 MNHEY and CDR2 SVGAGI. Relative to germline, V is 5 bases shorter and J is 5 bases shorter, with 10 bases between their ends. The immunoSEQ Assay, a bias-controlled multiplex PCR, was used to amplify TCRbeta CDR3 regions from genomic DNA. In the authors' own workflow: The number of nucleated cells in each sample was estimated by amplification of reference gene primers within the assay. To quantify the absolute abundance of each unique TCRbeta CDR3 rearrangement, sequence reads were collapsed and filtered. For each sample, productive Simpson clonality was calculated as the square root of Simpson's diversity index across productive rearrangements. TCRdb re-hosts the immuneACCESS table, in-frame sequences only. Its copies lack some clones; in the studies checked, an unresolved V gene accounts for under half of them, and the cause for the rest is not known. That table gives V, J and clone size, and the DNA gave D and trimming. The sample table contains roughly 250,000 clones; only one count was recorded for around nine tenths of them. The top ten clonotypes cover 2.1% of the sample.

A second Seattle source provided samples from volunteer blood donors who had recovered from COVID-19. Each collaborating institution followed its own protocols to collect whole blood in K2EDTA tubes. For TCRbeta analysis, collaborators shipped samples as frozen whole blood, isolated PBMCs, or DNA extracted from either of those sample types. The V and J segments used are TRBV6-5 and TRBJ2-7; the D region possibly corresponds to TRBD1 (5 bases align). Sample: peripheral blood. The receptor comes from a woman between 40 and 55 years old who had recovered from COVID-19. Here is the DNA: TGTGCCAGCAGTCCCCAGGGTAACGAGCAGTACTTC. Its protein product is CASSPQGNEQYF.